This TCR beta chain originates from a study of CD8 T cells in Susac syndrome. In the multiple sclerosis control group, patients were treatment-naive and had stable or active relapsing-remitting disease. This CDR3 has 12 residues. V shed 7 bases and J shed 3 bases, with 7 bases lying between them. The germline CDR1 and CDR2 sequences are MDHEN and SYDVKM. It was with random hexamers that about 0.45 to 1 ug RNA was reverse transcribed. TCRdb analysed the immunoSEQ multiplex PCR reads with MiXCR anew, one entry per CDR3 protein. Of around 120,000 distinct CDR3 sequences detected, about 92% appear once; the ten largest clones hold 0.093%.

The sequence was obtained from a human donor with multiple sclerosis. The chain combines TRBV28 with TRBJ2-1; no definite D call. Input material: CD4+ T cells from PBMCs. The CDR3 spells CASTGNYNEQFF. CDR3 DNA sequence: TGTGCCAGCACGGGCAACTACAATGAGCAGTTCTTC.